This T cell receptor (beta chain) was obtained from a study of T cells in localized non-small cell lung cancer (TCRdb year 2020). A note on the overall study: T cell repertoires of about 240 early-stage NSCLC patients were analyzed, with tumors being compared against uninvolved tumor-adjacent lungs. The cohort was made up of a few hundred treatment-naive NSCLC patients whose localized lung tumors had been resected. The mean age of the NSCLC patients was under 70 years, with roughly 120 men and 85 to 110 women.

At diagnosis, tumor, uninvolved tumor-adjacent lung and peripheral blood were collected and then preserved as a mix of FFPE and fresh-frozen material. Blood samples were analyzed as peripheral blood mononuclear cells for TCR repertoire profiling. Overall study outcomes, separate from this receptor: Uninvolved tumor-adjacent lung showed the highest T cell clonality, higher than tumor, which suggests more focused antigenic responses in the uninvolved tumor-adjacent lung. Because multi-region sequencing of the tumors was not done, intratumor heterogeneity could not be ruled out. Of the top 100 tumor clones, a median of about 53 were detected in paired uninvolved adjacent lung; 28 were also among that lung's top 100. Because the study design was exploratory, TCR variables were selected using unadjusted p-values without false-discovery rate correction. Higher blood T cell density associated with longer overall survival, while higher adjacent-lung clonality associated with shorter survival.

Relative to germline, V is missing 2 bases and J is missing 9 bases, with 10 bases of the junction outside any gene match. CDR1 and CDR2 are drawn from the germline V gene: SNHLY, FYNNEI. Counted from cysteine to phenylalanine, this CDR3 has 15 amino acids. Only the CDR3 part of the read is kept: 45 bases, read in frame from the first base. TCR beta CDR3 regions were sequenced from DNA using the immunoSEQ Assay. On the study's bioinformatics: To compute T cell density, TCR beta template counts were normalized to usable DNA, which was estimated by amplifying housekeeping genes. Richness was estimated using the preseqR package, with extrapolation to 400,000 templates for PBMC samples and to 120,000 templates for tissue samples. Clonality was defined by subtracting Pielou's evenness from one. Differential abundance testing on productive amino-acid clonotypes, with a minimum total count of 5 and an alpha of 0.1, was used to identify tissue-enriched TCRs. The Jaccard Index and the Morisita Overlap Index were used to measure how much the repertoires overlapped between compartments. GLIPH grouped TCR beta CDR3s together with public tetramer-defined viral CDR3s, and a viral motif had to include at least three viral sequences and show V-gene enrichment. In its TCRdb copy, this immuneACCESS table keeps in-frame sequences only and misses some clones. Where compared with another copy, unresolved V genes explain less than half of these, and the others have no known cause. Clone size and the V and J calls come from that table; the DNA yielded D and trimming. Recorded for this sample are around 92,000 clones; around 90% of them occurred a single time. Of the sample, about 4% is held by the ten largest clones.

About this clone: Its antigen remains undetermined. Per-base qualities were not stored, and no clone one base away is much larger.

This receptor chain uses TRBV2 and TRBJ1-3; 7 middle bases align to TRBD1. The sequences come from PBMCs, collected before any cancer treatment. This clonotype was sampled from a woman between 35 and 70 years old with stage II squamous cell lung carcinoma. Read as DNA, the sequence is TGTGCCAGCAGTGAACCCCCGGGACAGTTCGGCACCATATATTTT. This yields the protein CASSEPPGQFGTIYF.